This T cell receptor beta chain stems from a study of blood T cell repertoires in COVID-19. In the study overall: Sample material is recorded as cDNA or gDNA derived from T cells, B-cell-depleted T cells, or PBMCs.

The length of the CDR3 is 14 residues. V was cut by 5 bases and J by 0 bases, with 10 bases left in between. CDR1 is MDHEN, CDR2 SYDVKM, per germline. Sequencing used immunoSEQ multiplex PCR; TCRdb keeps in-frame clones, though not all of them. Of 150,000 to 200,000 clones in the sample, 65% to 85% were seen once. Cohorts were determined from participant-reported clinical history. This TCR was sampled from a man in his 70s who had been exposed to COVID-19. The sequencing input was PBMCs or T cells enriched from blood (not recorded which). The chain uses TRBV28 and TRBJ1-1; D is undetermined. The CDR3: CASSPRVVNTEAFF. The CDR3 DNA reads TGTGCCAGCAGTCCTCGGGTGGTGAACACTGAAGCTTTCTTT.